The clone carrying this T cell receptor beta chain was counted many times. The antigen remains unidentified. Each gene name is a mouse one. The CDR3 is cut off 4 residues early in the read; its end comes from the germline J gene. Sequencing templates came from extracted RNA that was reverse transcribed into cDNA. TCRdb keeps only in-frame clones here, not all; method: immunoSEQ multiplex PCR. The table lists about 110,000 clones, with no singletons. The data stem from a study of CD8+ T cells in alopecia areata. Regarding the study as a whole: Sequencing of scalp samples also includes resident alphabeta T cells from normal skin.

V was cut by 3 bases and J by 6 bases, with 2 bases left in between. The germline V gene has CDR1 NSQYPW and CDR2 LRSPGD (reference sequence). The CDR3 is made up of 11 amino acids. The gene calls are TRBV1 and TRBJ2-2; D is unresolved. Sequenced material: lesional skin. This receptor was identified in a C3H/HeJ mouse with alopecia areata. This strain has MHC haplotype H2-k. Partial CDR3 DNA: TGCACCTGCAGTGCCTCCGGG. Translated, it gives CTCSASG. The full-length CDR3 reads as CTCSASGQLYF.